This T cell receptor (beta chain) was sequenced during a study of siplizumab effects on memory and regulatory T cells (dated by TCRdb to about 2019). About the investigation overall: The study examined how the anti-CD2 antibody siplizumab affects alloreactive T-cell subsets in allogeneic mixed lymphocyte reactions built from human PBMCs.

Sorted unstimulated T cells and proliferating T cells recovered from mixed lymphocyte reactions underwent TCRbeta CDR3 sequencing. Fresh whole blood from some eleven HLA-typed healthy donors was used to isolate PBMCs. To map where alloreactive clones came from, unstimulated CD4+ regulatory T cells were FACS-sorted. With respect to this clone: The target of this receptor is not known. No base qualities exist here, and no much larger clone lies one base off it.

Via the germline V gene, CDR1 is SGHVS and CDR2 FQNEAQ. The CDR3 runs 16 residues from the cysteine to the phenylalanine. The kept DNA is CDR3 alone, 48 bases in frame from the first base. V loses 6 bases, J loses 1 base, and the germline ends lie 15 bases apart. General findings and caveats noted by the study authors: The suppressive function of proliferating Tregs from siplizumab cultures was not functionally confirmed. Siplizumab significantly lowered the cumulative frequency of alloreactive sequences that could be traced to unstimulated CD4+ memory T cells. Compared with memory T cells, unstimulated naive T cells appeared more diverse, and naive cells seemed to make a substantial contribution to the alloresponse. Because sequences below about 10^-5 frequency were poorly captured, only a minor fraction of alloreactive clones could be mapped to unstimulated subsets. Roughly 80-95% of proliferating CD4+ or CD8+ clones could not be assigned a naive or memory phenotype. Of the alloreactive CD4+ clones that could be mapped, the Treg-derived share averaged roughly 73% with siplizumab compared with under 35% in control reactions.

The library relied on the immunoSEQ multiplex PCR assay. Around 92,000 TCR templates per sample were assayed by the deep sequencing platform. Genomic DNA extracted from sorted T cells was used for TCRbeta CDR3 sequencing. The source study handled its data this way. The R programming language was used for the clonal analysis of the TCRbeta CDR3 data. Comparing unstimulated samples against CFSE-low samples taken after the reaction was how alloreactive CD4+ and CD8+ clones were defined. By matching sequences to the repertoires of sorted unstimulated Treg and non-Treg cells, each alloreactive CD4+ clone was assigned a regulatory or non-regulatory origin. This is the immuneACCESS table as TCRdb keeps it, with only in-frame sequences that have V and J called. A part of the clones is gone; compared with another copy, unresolved V genes explain less than half, and the rest is unexplained. That table furnishes V, J and clone size, whereas the DNA furnished D and trimming. Across this sample there are about 99,000 clones, with nearly 95% seen only once. The ten top clones hold 0.62% of the sample.

This TCR was recovered from a human donor in good health. Sample: Tregs sorted from blood. The sequence is built from TRBV7-8 and TRBJ2-2; a weak D assignment points to TRBD1 (5 bases agree). Read as DNA, the sequence is TGTGCCAGCAGTAACAGACAGATAATGAACACCGGGGAGCTGTTTTTT. Translated, this gives CASSNRQIMNTGELFF.